A single sample gave rise to the 30 T cell receptor beta chains below, sequenced in a study of shared clonotypes between healthy human individuals. The table came from immunoSEQ multiplex PCR; TCRdb's copy has only in-frame clones and leaves some out. The sample lists approximately 2.4 million clones, approximately 96% seen once, with around 0.13% in the top ten. The material sequenced was naive CD4+ T cells sorted from blood. Subset described: CD45RA+ positively selected. These receptors were taken from a man aged 18 to 35 in good health.

The rearrangement uses TRBV18 and TRBJ2-3, with a tentative D call TRBD2 (5 bases). Trimming removed 2 bases from V and 2 bases from J, with 14 bases in between. The CDR3 runs 16 residues. CDR1 and CDR2 from the germline V gene are KGHSH and LQKENI. As DNA, the CDR3 is TGTGCCAGCTCACCAGGGCGTTCGGGGTTCACAGATACGCAGTATTTT. This codes for CASSPGRSGFTDTQYF.

The chain joins TRBV5-6 to TRBJ2-7; D uncertain. The CDR3 contains 15 residues. CDR1 SGHDT and CDR2 YYEEEE come from the germline V gene. V dropped 0 bases and J dropped 3 bases, with 13 bases sitting between them. CDR3 nucleotide sequence: TGTGCCAGCAGCTTGGCACGGGCGTTTGACTACGAGCAGTACTTC. This encodes CASSLARAFDYEQYF. Full variable domain (missing parts from reference TRBV5-6 and TRBJ2-7): DAGVTQSPTHLIKTRGQQVTLRCSPKSGHDTVSWYQQALGQGPQFIFQYYEEEERQRGNFPDRFSGHQFPNYSSELNVNALLLGDSALYLCASSLARAFDYEQYFGPGTRLTVT.

The rearrangement joins TRBV6-6 to TRBJ2-3, with 9 bases fitting TRBD2. The germline V gene has CDR1 MNHNY and CDR2 SVGAGI (reference sequence). V shed 7 bases and J 4 bases; nucleotides not matched to a gene: 6. The CDR3 consists of 14 residues. CDR3 bases: TGTGCCAGCAAGATCGCGGGGGGGCCAGATACGCAGTATTTT. Its translation is CASKIAGGPDTQYF.

This sequence joins TRBV18 and TRBJ2-2; the D gene is possibly TRBD2 (6 bases). The CDR3 length is 15 residues. The germline V gene has CDR1 KGHSH and CDR2 LQKENI. V lost 6 bases and J 2 bases, leaving 13 bases between the germline ends. The CDR3 region has the DNA TGTGCCAGCTCCGCCGGGACTTTAAACACCGGGGAGCTGTTTTTT. Translation gives CASSAGTLNTGELFF.

The chain recombines TRBV9 with TRBJ2-2, with D possibly matching TRBD1 (5 bases). This CDR3 spans 14 amino acids. Per the germline V gene, CDR1 is SGDLS and CDR2 is YYNGEE. Trimming took off 6 bases at V and 4 bases at J, with 13 bases between the two ends. The CDR3 reads CASTGGTGTGELFF. CDR3 DNA sequence: TGTGCCAGCACCGGCGGAACAGGCACCGGGGAGCTGTTTTTT.

This clone was counted between two and nine times. Other DNA sequences in the sample encode the same CDR3. The chain couples TRBV30 to TRBJ1-1; no definite D call. The CDR3 covers 11 residues. The V gene lost 2 bases and the J gene lost 0 bases, with 1 base spanning the gap. Germline V gene data show CDR1 as GTSNPN and CDR2 as SVGIG (reference sequence). CDR3 protein: CAWSLNTEAFF. The CDR3 nucleotides read TGTGCCTGGAGTCTGAACACTGAAGCTTTCTTT.

The chain combines TRBV19 with TRBJ1-3; D might be TRBD1 (5 bases). The germline gives CDR1 LNHDA, CDR2 SQIVND (reference sequence). There are 15 residues in the CDR3. V gave up 0 bases and J gave up 0 bases, with 6 bases separating them. This chain's CDR3 is CASSIEGRSGNTIYF. DNA of the CDR3: TGTGCCAGTAGTATAGAGGGACGCTCTGGAAACACCATATATTTT.

V usage is TRBV6-1 and J usage is TRBJ1-5; 7 bases are shared with TRBD1. The V and J ends lost 0 bases and 1 base, in that order; junction bases with no gene match: 6. Germline-derived CDR1 and CDR2 are MNHNS and SASEGT. This CDR3 contains 17 residues. In nucleotides, the CDR3 is TGTGCCAGCAGTGAAGCATTCTACAGGGGAAGCAATCAGCCCCAGCATTTT. It is translated as CASSEAFYRGSNQPQHF.

V gene TRBV5-4 combines with J gene TRBJ2-3; 7 bases line up with TRBD2. CDR1 is SGHNT, CDR2 YYREEE, per germline (reference sequence). J gave up 2 bases and V 3 bases, and 6 bases lay outside the gene matches. The CDR3 loop spans 15 amino acids. The CDR3 region has the DNA TGTGCCAGCAGCTCCCAGCGGGGAAACACAGATACGCAGTATTTT. This translates into CASSSQRGNTDTQYF.

Concerning this clone itself: The same CDR3 arises from other DNA sequences in this sample as well. This sequence joins TRBV7-8 and TRBJ1-5; 7 positions agree with TRBD1. The V segment lost 5 bases and the J segment 2 bases; nucleotides outside the gene matches: 6. CDR3 size: 15 residues. Germline V gene data show CDR1 as SGHVS and CDR2 as FQNEAQ. The CDR3 here is CASSLGGRGNQPQHF. CDR3 coding DNA: TGTGCCAGCAGCCTAGGGGGCCGGGGCAATCAGCCCCAGCATTTT.

With respect to this clone: Other DNA sequences within the sample encode an identical CDR3. The chain uses TRBV19 and TRBJ2-5; D ambiguous. Germline V gives CDR1 LNHDA, CDR2 SQIVND (reference sequence). The V end was cut by 4 bases, the J end by 4 bases, with 4 bases between. The CDR3 contains 11 residues. The CDR3 sequence is CASSTSETQYF. CDR3 sequence (DNA): TGTGCCAGTAGTACCTCAGAGACCCAGTACTTC.

The rearrangement links TRBV21-1 to TRBJ2-1; TRBD2 reflects the table's D call only, with no check against the DNA. TRBV21-1 is classified as a pseudogene. CDR3 length: 16 amino acids. This CDR3 is CASSNDGGGCYNEQFF. The CDR3 DNA sequence: TGTGCCAGCAGCAACGACGGCGGGGGCTGCTACAATGAGCAGTTCTTC.

The gene calls are TRBV5-1 and TRBJ1-2; D gene ambiguous. Between the trimmed V and J ends, which lost 0 bases and 0 bases, there was a span of 12 bases. Germline values: CDR1 SGHRS, CDR2 YFSETQ. The CDR3 length is 16 residues. The CDR3 DNA follows: TGCGCCAGCAGCTTGGCCGTGACCGAATCTAACTATGGCTACACCTTC. This gives the protein CASSLAVTESNYGYTF.

In this sample, this clone turned up once. Other DNA sequences within the sample encode an identical CDR3. This chain joins TRBV6-6 and TRBJ2-5; D gene unclear. The germline V gene encodes CDR1 MNHNY and CDR2 SVGAGI (reference sequence). V dropped 3 bases and J dropped 2 bases, with 4 bases sitting between them. The CDR3 spans 12 residues. CDR3: CASSYGQETQYF. CDR3 sequence (DNA): TGTGCCAGCAGTTATGGGCAAGAGACCCAGTACTTC.

Details on this clone: Within the sample, other DNA sequences also encode this same CDR3. The chain carries TRBV4-1 and TRBJ2-5, with D perhaps given as TRBD1 or TRBD2 (5 bases each). Germline V gene lookup returns CDR1 MGHRA and CDR2 YSYEKL. The ends were cut back, 3 bases at V and 3 bases at J, with 8 bases in the middle. This CDR3 region has 13 residues. The CDR3 nucleotides read TGCGCCAGCAGCCAGTGGGGGAAAGAGACCCAGTACTTC. Its translation is CASSQWGKETQYF.

Only one count was recorded for this clone. CDR3: CASSVEVASGIKQFF. CDR3 sequence (DNA): TGTGCCAGCAGTGTCGAAGTGGCTAGCGGGATCAAGCAGTTCTTC. The genes are TRBV6-1 and TRBJ2-1; 9 bases agree with TRBD2. This CDR3 comprises 15 residues. V lost 4 bases to trimming and J lost 11 bases; unmatched junction nucleotides: 12. The germline V gene has CDR1 MNHNS and CDR2 SASEGT.

This chain uses TRBV5-1 with TRBJ1-4; TRBD1 aligns across 9 bases. The length of the CDR3 is 16 residues. Germline V gene lookup returns CDR1 SGHRS and CDR2 YFSETQ. The ends lost 3 bases at V and 2 bases at J; junction bases unmatched: 5. The CDR3 bases are TGCGCCAGCAGCTGGGGACAGGGCAACACTAATGAAAAACTGTTTTTT. Amino acid sequence: CASSWGQGNTNEKLFF.

V usage is TRBV4-3 and J usage is TRBJ1-1; D not resolved. This CDR3 contains 14 residues. Germline loops: CDR1 LGHNA, CDR2 YSLEER. V was clipped by 3 bases and J by 4 bases, with 12 bases between them. The CDR3 protein is CASSQSWSSTEAFF. The DNA for the CDR3 is TGCGCCAGCAGCCAGAGTTGGTCGAGCACTGAAGCTTTCTTT.

The chain has TRBV5-1 and TRBJ2-2, with D uncertain. With 4 bases removed from V and 5 bases from J, the gap between germline ends came to 15 bases. This CDR3 has 15 residues. The germline V gene has CDR1 SGHRS and CDR2 YFSETQ. CDR3 in amino acids: CASSQDPLRTGELFF. CDR3 nucleotides: TGCGCCAGCAGCCAGGACCCTCTCAGGACCGGGGAGCTGTTTTTT.

This chain links TRBV4-3 with TRBJ2-1; D uncertain. Germline-derived CDR1 and CDR2 are LGHNA and YSLEER. CDR3 length: 14 amino acids. Trimming cost V 0 bases and J 9 bases, with 12 bases left between them. CDR3 sequence reads: CASSQDPRASEQFF. CDR3 sequence (DNA): TGCGCCAGCAGCCAAGATCCCAGAGCCAGTGAGCAGTTCTTC.

The chain carries TRBV10-3 and TRBJ1-2, with TRBD1 as a possible D gene (6 bases). V gave up 4 bases and J gave up 6 bases, with 15 bases separating them. CDR1 is ENHRY and CDR2 is SYGVKD in the germline V gene. CDR3 length: 14 residues. Here the CDR3 reads CAISGLQGRDGYTF. In DNA, the CDR3 is TGTGCCATCAGTGGACTTCAGGGGAGGGATGGCTACACCTTC.

In the case of this clone: At the DNA level, this CDR3 is encoded by other sequences in the same sample as well. V gene TRBV30 combines with J gene TRBJ1-4, with a weak D call TRBD1 (6 bases). This CDR3 spans 12 amino acids. Per the germline V gene, CDR1 is GTSNPN and CDR2 is SVGIG (reference sequence). Trimming stripped 4 bases from V and 7 bases from J, with 10 bases between. This chain's CDR3 is CAWTGGGEKLFF. The CDR3 DNA reads as TGTGCCTGGACGGGGGGCGGTGAAAAACTGTTTTTT. Filled out from reference TRBV30 and TRBJ1-4, the complete variable domain reads SQTIHQWPATLVQPVGSPLSLECTVEGTSNPNLYWYRQAAGRGLQLLFYSVGIGQISSEVPQNLSASRPQDRQFILSSKKLLLSDSGFYLCAWTGGGEKLFFGSGTQLSVL.

The chain uses TRBV30 and TRBJ2-5, with D possibly being TRBD2 (6 bases). V was clipped by 3 bases and J by 1 base, with 12 bases between them. Germline CDR1 is GTSNPN and CDR2 is SVGIG (reference sequence). The CDR3 is made up of 14 amino acids. The CDR3 loop is CAWSPMGGQETQYF. The DNA of the CDR3 is TGTGCCTGGAGCCCCATGGGGGGCCAAGAGACCCAGTACTTC.

V gene TRBV4-3 combines with J gene TRBJ2-7; 9 bases are shared with TRBD1. With V trimmed by 1 base and J by 3 bases, 7 bases remained unmatched. Germline CDR1 LGHNA, CDR2 YSLEER. This CDR3 has 16 amino acids. The CDR3 sequence is CASSQGADRGFYEQYF. CDR3 bases: TGCGCCAGCAGCCAAGGGGCGGACAGGGGATTCTACGAGCAGTACTTC.

The chain links TRBV2 to TRBJ1-4; D unclear. Trimming cost V 7 bases and J 3 bases, with 12 bases left between them. CDR3 size: 14 residues. Germline CDR1 SNHLY, CDR2 FYNNEI. The CDR3: CASKTEVANEKLFF. CDR3 nucleotide sequence: TGTGCCAGCAAGACGGAGGTAGCTAATGAAAAACTGTTTTTT.

This sequence joins TRBV30 and TRBJ2-7, with D unclear. Trimming pared 2 bases from V and 6 bases from J, leaving 14 bases between. The germline CDR1 and CDR2 sequences are GTSNPN and SVGIG (reference sequence). The CDR3 has 13 amino acids. CDR3 sequence (DNA): TGTGCCTGGAGTTCTACCTCGACATCCGAGCAGTACTTC. Amino acid sequence: CAWSSTSTSEQYF.

The chain combines TRBV6-4 with TRBJ1-6; D unresolved. Per germline, CDR1 MRHNA and CDR2 SNTAGT. CDR3 length: 16 residues. V lost 2 bases, J lost 9 bases, and 17 bases lay in between. CDR3 in amino acids: CASSDPVWAEGSPLHF. The CDR3 region has the DNA TGTGCCAGCAGTGACCCCGTGTGGGCGGAAGGTTCACCCCTCCACTTT.

V usage is TRBV28 and J usage is TRBJ1-5, with D uncertain. CDR3 length: 13 amino acids. Germline values: CDR1 MDHEN, CDR2 SYDVKM. Trimming shortened V by 11 bases and J by 0 bases, and 11 bases separated the two germline ends. CDR3 region: CAVSGNSNQPQHF. Here the CDR3 DNA reads TGTGCCGTTTCGGGGAATAGCAATCAGCCCCAGCATTTT.

As for this clone: This sample also contains other DNA sequences that code for the same CDR3. The chain recombines TRBV19 with TRBJ2-7; a possible D gene is TRBD1 (5 bases). CDR1 is LNHDA and CDR2 is SQIVND in the germline V gene (reference sequence). Trimming took 2 bases from V and 5 from J, leaving 10 bases between them. This CDR3 has 13 amino acids. This chain's CDR3 is CASSISGSHEQYF. CDR3 in DNA: TGTGCCAGTAGTATATCAGGGTCTCACGAGCAGTACTTC.

This CDR3 reads CASSPKSGANVLTF. CDR3 coding DNA: TGTGCCAGCTCACCAAAGTCTGGGGCCAACGTCCTGACTTTC. The rearrangement joins TRBV18 to TRBJ2-6; D unclear. V was shortened by 2 bases and J by 1 base, with 3 bases between the two germline ends. The CDR3 is 14 amino acids. Germline loops: CDR1 KGHSH, CDR2 LQKENI.